This T cell receptor (beta chain) originates from a study of cytomegalovirus exposure and HLA in healthy donors. The germline V gene encodes CDR1 SGHDN and CDR2 FVKESK. The length of the CDR3 is 14 residues. V lost 0 bases, J lost 2 bases, and 1 base stayed unmatched. Data came from immunoSEQ multiplex PCR; TCRdb stores just in-frame clones and leaves some out. The sample has some 68,000 clones, around 95% seen once. The receptor was derived from a man aged 18 to 29 in good health and CMV-seropositive. Specimen: PBMCs. This chain connects TRBV14 to TRBJ2-7; 7 positions match TRBD1. The CDR3, as DNA: TGTGCCAGCAGCCAAGAAGACAGGGCCTACGAGCAGTACTTC. This codes for CASSQEDRAYEQYF.